Each of the 21 T cell receptor beta chains below was sequenced from the same sample in a study of blood T cell repertoires in COVID-19. TCRdb keeps only in-frame clones here, not all; method: immunoSEQ multiplex PCR. The data contain about 230,000 clones, 65% to 85% of them singletons. The sequenced sample consisted of peripheral blood. These receptors were taken from a woman older than 75 with acute or convalescent COVID-19.

The chain recombines TRBV7-9 with TRBJ1-1, with D uncertain. This CDR3 is 14 amino acids long. Germline V lookup: CDR1 SEHNR, CDR2 FQNEAQ (reference sequence). Trimming removed 4 bases at V and 3 bases at J, with 12 bases between. The CDR3 here is CASSSSYSDTEAFF. In DNA, the CDR3 is TGTGCCAGCAGCTCTAGTTATTCAGACACTGAAGCTTTCTTT.

The chain uses TRBV3-1 (or the pseudogene TRBV3-2) and TRBJ2-1; 7 nucleotides align to TRBD2. The germline CDR1 and CDR2 sequences are LGHDT and YNNKEL (reference sequence). This CDR3 has 14 amino acids. J lost 1 base, V lost 3 bases, and 0 bases had no gene match. The CDR3 reads CASSQGGSYNEQFF. CDR3 nucleotides: TGTGCCAGCAGCCAGGGGGGGTCCTACAATGAGCAGTTCTTC.

This chain connects TRBV7-6 to TRBJ2-3; 9 bases line up with TRBD2. CDR3 length: 19 residues. Trimming took 2 bases from V and 1 from J; bases not matched to a gene: 13. Germline lookup yields CDR1 SGHVS and CDR2 FNYEAQ. CDR3 nucleotides: TGTGCCAGCAGCTTAAGGGTTAGCGGGGGTACTTCTGGCACAGATACGCAGTATTTT. Translated: CASSLRVSGGTSGTDTQYF. Variable domain in full (rest from reference TRBV7-6 and TRBJ2-3): GAGVSQSPRYKVTKRGQDVALRCDPISGHVSLYWYRQALGQGPEFLTYFNYEAQQDKSGLPNDRFSAERPEGSISTLTIQRTEQRDSAMYRCASSLRVSGGTSGTDTQYFGPGTRLTVL.

The V gene is TRBV3-1 (or the pseudogene TRBV3-2), the J gene TRBJ2-1, with D perhaps TRBD1 (5 bases). Per the germline V gene, CDR1 is LGHDT and CDR2 is YNNKEL (reference sequence). V shed 0 bases and J shed 8 bases, with 11 bases lying between them. This CDR3 has 14 amino acids. DNA of the CDR3: TGTGCCAGCAGCCAAGACAGGGTAGAAGATGAGCAGTTCTTC. This translates into CASSQDRVEDEQFF.

This clone was picked up one time. The chain recombines TRBV18 with TRBJ2-4; D remains unclear. Between the trimmed V and J ends, which lost 2 bases and 0 bases, there was a span of 14 bases. The CDR3 covers 17 residues. Germline CDR1 is KGHSH and CDR2 is LQKENI. The CDR3 spells CASSPAAIELAKNIQYF. The DNA of the CDR3 is TGTGCCAGCTCACCAGCCGCGATAGAACTAGCCAAAAACATTCAGTACTTC.

The chain employs TRBV3-1 (or the pseudogene TRBV3-2) and TRBJ2-7; D is perhaps TRBD1 (6 bases). CDR3 length equals 12 residues. Trimming cost V 6 bases and J 3 bases, with 9 bases left between them. The germline CDR1 and CDR2 sequences are LGHDT and YNNKEL (reference sequence). CDR3 DNA: TGTGCCAGCAGACAGACAGGCTACGAGCAGTACTTC. Its protein is CASRQTGYEQYF.

The rearrangement links TRBV29-1 to TRBJ1-5; 10 bases are shared with TRBD1. The CDR3 runs 15 residues. Trimming removed 6 bases from V and 1 base from J; junction bases left unmatched: 6. From germline, CDR1 is SQVTM and CDR2 ANQGSEA. The CDR3 nucleotides are TGCAGCGTGAGGGACAGGGGAGGAAGCAATCAGCCCCAGCATTTT. It encodes CSVRDRGGSNQPQHF.

CDR3 in DNA: TGTGCCAGCAGTGATCCGGGGCTAGCGGACCAAGAGACCCAGTACTTC. This sequence encodes CASSDPGLADQETQYF. V is TRBV6-1 and J is TRBJ2-5; 7 bases fit TRBD2. V lost 3 bases, J lost 0 bases, and 7 bases stayed unmatched. The CDR3 covers 16 residues. CDR1 is MNHNS, CDR2 SASEGT, per germline.

The chain carries TRBV5-1 and TRBJ1-3; no clear D. This CDR3 region has 13 residues. V lost 4 bases and J 0 bases, leaving 5 bases between the germline ends. CDR1 and CDR2 (germline): SGHRS, YFSETQ. The CDR3 DNA reads as TGCGCCAGCAGCCAATTCTCTGGAAACACCATATATTTT. It encodes CASSQFSGNTIYF.

DNA for the CDR3: TGCAGTGCTAGTCGGGCGGGGGGTTACAATGAGCAGTTCTTC. It codes for CSASRAGGYNEQFF. The gene calls are TRBV20-1 and TRBJ2-1; 8 bases match TRBD2. This CDR3 is 14 amino acids long. The V gene's germline CDR1 is DFQATT and CDR2 SNEGSKA (reference sequence). Trimming took 3 bases from V and 4 from J; bases not matched to a gene: 5.

As for this clone: The sample holds other DNA sequences that translate to the same CDR3. This chain joins TRBV6-5 and TRBJ1-5, with TRBD1 as a possible D gene (6 bases). V was pared by 6 bases and J by 3 bases, with 9 bases between. CDR3 length: 13 amino acids. From germline, CDR1 is MNHEY and CDR2 SVGAGI. The CDR3 reads CASSGQFNQPQHF. Written as DNA, the CDR3 is TGTGCCAGCAGCGGACAGTTCAATCAGCCCCAGCATTTT.

About this clone: The same CDR3 can be traced to other DNA sequences in this sample. The rearrangement uses TRBV18 and TRBJ2-3; D is ambiguous. Trimming cost V 6 bases and J 3 bases, with 7 bases left between them. This CDR3 is 12 amino acids long. Germline values: CDR1 KGHSH, CDR2 LQKENI. The CDR3, as DNA: TGTGCCAGCTCCCCGGTGACAGATACGCAGTATTTT. This codes for CASSPVTDTQYF.

J is TRBJ2-3 and V is TRBV30; 7 bases line up with TRBD1. The trim removed 7 bases at V and 1 base at J, leaving 5 bases unmatched. Germline V CDR1 and CDR2: GTSNPN, SVGIG (reference sequence). This CDR3 is built from 13 residues. As DNA, the CDR3 is TGTGCCTACGGGACAGCCGGCACAGATACGCAGTATTTT. Translated, it gives CAYGTAGTDTQYF.

This rearrangement joins TRBV30 to TRBJ1-1, with D possibly matching TRBD1 (5 bases). The germline V gene has CDR1 GTSNPN and CDR2 SVGIG (reference sequence). The CDR3 runs 14 residues. V was clipped by 1 base and J by 0 bases, with 9 bases between them. CDR3 amino acids: CAWSETALNTEAFF. The CDR3 region has the DNA TGTGCCTGGAGTGAGACAGCCTTGAACACTGAAGCTTTCTTT.

This rearrangement joins TRBV28 to TRBJ1-3; D remains unclear. The CDR3 spans 16 residues. The V end lost 7 bases, the J end lost 0 bases, and 16 bases lay between the germline ends. The germline gives CDR1 MDHEN, CDR2 SYDVKM. DNA of the CDR3: TGTGCCAGCACCACAAACCTGGGCTTCTCTGGAAACACCATATATTTT. It encodes CASTTNLGFSGNTIYF.

The chain uses TRBV30 and TRBJ2-7; 9 positions match TRBD2. The CDR3 is 15 residues long. The ends lost 3 bases at V and 3 bases at J; junction bases unmatched: 9. Germline values: CDR1 GTSNPN, CDR2 SVGIG (reference sequence). The CDR3 DNA follows: TGTGCCTGGAGAAAGAGAACTAGCGGGCTCTACGAGCAGTACTTC. It translates to CAWRKRTSGLYEQYF.

The chain is built from TRBV2 and TRBJ2-1, with 10 bases matching TRBD1. Unmatched junction bases numbered 6, after V lost 7 bases and J lost 6 bases. CDR3 length: 14 residues. CDR1 and CDR2 from the germline V gene are SNHLY and FYNNEI. The CDR3, as DNA: TGTGCCAGCAATCCGGGACAGGGGAGCAATGAGCAGTTCTTC. Protein sequence: CASNPGQGSNEQFF.

The V call is TRBV30, the J call TRBJ1-3; 9 nucleotides align to TRBD1. CDR1 GTSNPN and CDR2 SVGIG come from the germline V gene (reference sequence). With V trimmed by 5 bases and J by 2 bases, 7 bases remained unmatched. This CDR3 is built from 15 residues. This chain's CDR3 is CAWGQGPEAGNTIYF. CDR3 nucleotides: TGTGCCTGGGGACAGGGGCCCGAAGCTGGAAACACCATATATTTT.

J is TRBJ2-7 and V is TRBV6-1, with 11 bases lining up with TRBD2. The V segment lost 4 bases and the J segment 4 bases; nucleotides outside the gene matches: 9. In germline, CDR1 is MNHNS, CDR2 SASEGT. The length of the CDR3 is 16 residues. The CDR3 sequence is CASSGPSGGLPYEQYF. CDR3 nucleotide sequence: TGTGCCAGCAGTGGTCCTAGCGGGGGGCTCCCGTACGAGCAGTACTTC.

The chain has TRBV6-5 and TRBJ1-1, with a tentative D call TRBD1 (5 bases). The CDR3 totals 12 residues. The germline V and J ends were trimmed by 2 bases and 11 bases, with 12 bases remaining between them. Germline V gene sequence: CDR1 MNHEY, CDR2 SVGAGI. CDR3 loop: CASSYGGNYAFF. CDR3 bases: TGTGCCAGCAGTTACGGGGGGAATTACGCTTTCTTT.

In its sample, this clone was seen once. This chain uses TRBV19 with TRBJ2-1; tentatively, D is TRBD1 (7 bases). In germline, CDR1 is LNHDA, CDR2 SQIVND (reference sequence). The CDR3 spans 18 residues. Between the trimmed V and J ends, which lost 6 bases and 4 bases, there was a span of 25 bases. The CDR3 nucleotides read TGTGCCAGTAGCCGCGTGAGTTTTTCAGGGGGGCTTTACAATGAGCAGTTCTTC. The encoded protein is CASSRVSFSGGLYNEQFF.